The source of this TCR beta chain is a study of T-cell memory formation after mild COVID-19. Study-level information: TCR clusters were largely donor specific.

TCRdb re-called the 5' RACE reads with MiXCR, one entry per CDR3 protein. The table includes roughly 580,000 distinct CDR3 sequences, about a sixth detected once. On this clonotype itself: Its antigen is unidentified.

Study-level findings and limits: While clones contracting from day 15 to 85 were balanced between CD4 and CD8, later expanders leaned CD4+. Contracting CD4+ clones were located mainly in CM and EM, and CD8+ clones in EMRA. That cross-reactive memory joined was suggested by some responding clones appearing in pre-infection memory.

The specimen sequenced was PBMCs or a T cell subset sorted from them (not recorded which). This sequence originates from an adult woman who had mild COVID-19 (a few samples of this study predate the infection). Cell type and time point are not known.

Here the CDR3 reads CASSYLGHPAPYEQYF. For the CDR3, the DNA is TGTGCCAGCAGTTATCTCGGACACCCAGCACCATACGAGCAGTACTTC. V usage is TRBV2 and J usage is TRBJ2-7; weak D call: TRBD1 (5 bases). This CDR3 is built from 16 residues. V was clipped by 5 bases and J by 4 bases, with 21 bases between them. The V gene's germline CDR1 is SNHLY and CDR2 FYNNEI.